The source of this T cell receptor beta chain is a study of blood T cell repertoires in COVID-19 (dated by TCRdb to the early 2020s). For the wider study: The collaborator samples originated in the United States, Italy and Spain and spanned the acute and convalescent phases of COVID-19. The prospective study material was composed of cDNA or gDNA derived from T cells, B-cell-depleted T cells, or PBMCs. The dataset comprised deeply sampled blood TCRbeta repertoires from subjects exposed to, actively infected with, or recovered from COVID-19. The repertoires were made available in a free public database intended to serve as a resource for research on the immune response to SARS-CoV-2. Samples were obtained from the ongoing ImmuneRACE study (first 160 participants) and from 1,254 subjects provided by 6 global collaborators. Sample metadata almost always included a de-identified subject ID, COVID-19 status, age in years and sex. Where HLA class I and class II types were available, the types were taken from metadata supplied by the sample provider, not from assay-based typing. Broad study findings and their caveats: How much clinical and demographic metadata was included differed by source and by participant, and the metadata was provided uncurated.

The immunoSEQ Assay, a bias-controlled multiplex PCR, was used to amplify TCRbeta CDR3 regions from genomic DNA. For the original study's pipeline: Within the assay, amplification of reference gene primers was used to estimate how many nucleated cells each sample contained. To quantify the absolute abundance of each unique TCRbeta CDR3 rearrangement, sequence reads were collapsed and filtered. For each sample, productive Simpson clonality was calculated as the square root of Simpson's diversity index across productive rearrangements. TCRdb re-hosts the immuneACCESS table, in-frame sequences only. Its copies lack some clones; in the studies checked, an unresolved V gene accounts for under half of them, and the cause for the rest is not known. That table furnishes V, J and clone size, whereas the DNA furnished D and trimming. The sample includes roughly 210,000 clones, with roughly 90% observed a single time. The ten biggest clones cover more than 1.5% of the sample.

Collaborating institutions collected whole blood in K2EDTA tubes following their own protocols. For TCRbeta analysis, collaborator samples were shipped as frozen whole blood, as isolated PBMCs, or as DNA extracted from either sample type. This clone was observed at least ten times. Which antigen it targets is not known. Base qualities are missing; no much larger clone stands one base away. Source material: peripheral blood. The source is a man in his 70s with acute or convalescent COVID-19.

CDR3 loop: CASSPEGQYEQYF. The sequenced DNA is TGCGCCAGCAGCCCAGAGGGACAATACGAGCAGTACTTC. Recombination connected TRBV4-1 to TRBJ2-7; a weak D assignment points to TRBD1 (6 bases agree). V lost 4 bases and J lost 4 bases; the stretch between them is 11 bases long. Looking up the germline V gene yields CDR1 MGHRA and CDR2 YSYEKL. Spanning cysteine to phenylalanine, the CDR3 consists of 13 amino acids. Of all the DNA, just the CDR3 is kept, 39 bases in frame from base 1.